This TCR beta chain emerged from a study of T-cell reconstitution after alpha-beta-depleted transplantation in children. V dropped 2 bases and J dropped 3 bases, with 13 bases sitting between them. The CDR3 spans 15 residues. The V gene's germline CDR1 is ENHRY and CDR2 SYGVKD. The library targeted TCRbeta and was prepared with unique molecular identifiers. TCRdb used MiXCR to reprocess the PCR reads, holding one entry per CDR3 protein. The sample holds hundreds of thousands of distinct CDR3 sequences, around 9.6% seen once. This TCR was recovered from a human donor who donated a stem cell graft to a child with SCID. This sequence joins TRBV10-3 and TRBJ1-2, with a weak D call TRBD1 (5 bases). The source material was PBMCs from the stem cell graft donor, sampled from the stem cell graft. DNA for the CDR3: TGTGCCATCAGTGAGGAGATTGGGGCCTACTATGGCTACACCTTC. It yields the protein CAISEEIGAYYGYTF.